This entry lists 17 T cell receptor beta chains sequenced from one sample in a study of blood T cell repertoires in COVID-19. Measured with immunoSEQ multiplex PCR; TCRdb has only the in-frame clones, and not every one. The sample lists approximately 40,000 clones, 89% occurring once. Sample: peripheral blood. The receptors were sampled from a human donor in a cohort sampled during active COVID-19.

This clone was detected once. The rearrangement uses TRBV5-1 and TRBJ2-1; maybe TRBD1 (5 bases). V was shortened by 1 base and J by 5 bases, with 7 bases between the two germline ends. Germline V lookup: CDR1 SGHRS, CDR2 YFSETQ. There are 13 residues in the CDR3. The CDR3 DNA reads as TGCGCCAGCAGCTTGTTAGGGGACAATGAGCAGTTCTTC. It codes for CASSLLGDNEQFF.

V gene TRBV7-2 combines with J gene TRBJ2-1, with 7 bases lining up with TRBD1. CDR1 is SGHTA, CDR2 FQGNSA, per germline. V was pared by 7 bases and J by 11 bases, with 17 bases of the junction left unmatched. The CDR3 has 15 residues. CDR3 sequence (DNA): TGTGCCAGCACCCCGGGGACAGTCTATACAATGAAGCAGTTCTTC. Residues: CASTPGTVYTMKQFF.

The chain has TRBV28 and TRBJ2-1, with 9 bases identical to TRBD2. The CDR3 spans 17 residues. The junction had 15 bases not matched to a gene; V was cut back by 5 bases and J by 7 bases. The V gene's germline CDR1 is MDHEN and CDR2 SYDVKM. CDR3 sequence reads: CASSGSSGSGSRNEQFF. The CDR3 bases are TGTGCCAGCAGTGGCAGTTCGGGTAGCGGGAGTCGGAATGAGCAGTTCTTC.

By sample fraction, this clone is medium-sized. This chain links TRBV6-6 with TRBJ2-1; tentatively, D is TRBD1 (5 bases). V lost 6 bases, J lost 12 bases, and 27 bases lay in between. Germline CDR1 is MNHNY and CDR2 is SVGAGI (reference sequence). This CDR3 has 16 residues. This CDR3 reads CASSPLDILGQLGQFF. In nucleotides, the CDR3 is TGTGCCAGCAGCCCCCTTGATATTCTGGGGCAGTTAGGGCAGTTCTTC.

The chain is built from TRBV7-2 and TRBJ2-7, with 7 bases matching TRBD1. This CDR3 has 14 amino acids. CDR1 is SGHTA, CDR2 FQGNSA, per germline. V lost 4 bases, J lost 4 bases, and 7 bases stayed unmatched. DNA for the CDR3: TGTGCCAGCAGCTCCGCGACAGGGAAATACGAGCAGTACTTC. It encodes CASSSATGKYEQYF.

The chain has TRBV12-3 or TRBV12-4 and TRBJ1-1, with unresolved D. V was shortened by 7 bases and J by 3 bases, with 12 bases between the two germline ends. This CDR3 region has 13 residues. CDR3 loop: CASTPAGHTEAFF. The CDR3, as DNA: TGTGCCAGCACCCCGGCGGGCCACACTGAAGCTTTCTTT.

The table lists this clone with a count of one. The J gene is TRBJ2-1, the V gene TRBV6-6, with 7 positions matching TRBD2. The length of the CDR3 is 15 residues. Looked up from germline, CDR1 is MNHNY and CDR2 is SVGAGI (reference sequence). J gave up 5 bases and V 0 bases, and 4 bases lay outside the gene matches. The CDR3 region has the DNA TGTGCCAGCAGTTACTCCCGGGACTACGACAATGAGCAGTTCTTC. It yields the protein CASSYSRDYDNEQFF.

The chain joins TRBV6-1 to TRBJ2-7, with 7 positions matching TRBD1. Germline V gene lookup returns CDR1 MNHNS and CDR2 SASEGT. This CDR3 is built from 13 residues. Losses at the gene ends were 3 bases for V and 7 bases for J; bases not matched to a gene: 6. The CDR3: CASSDNRGGEQYF. As DNA, the CDR3 is TGTGCCAGCAGTGATAACAGGGGCGGTGAGCAGTACTTC.

The rearrangement uses TRBV6-1 and TRBJ1-5, with 9 bases fitting TRBD1. V gave up 3 bases and J gave up 2 bases; unmatched junction bases: 2. This CDR3 comprises 15 residues. Germline-derived CDR1 and CDR2 are MNHNS and SASEGT. CDR3 DNA sequence: TGTGCCAGCAGTGAGGGACAGGGAGGCAATCAGCCCCAGCATTTT. The encoded protein is CASSEGQGGNQPQHF.

The chain combines TRBV19 with TRBJ2-1, with D possibly being TRBD2 (5 bases). The CDR3 runs to 14 residues. Germline V gene sequence: CDR1 LNHDA, CDR2 SQIVND (reference sequence). Trimming shortened V by 3 bases and J by 7 bases, and 13 bases separated the two germline ends. CDR3 residues: CASSIAGTGNEQFF. CDR3 bases: TGTGCCAGTAGTATTGCTGGCACGGGGAATGAGCAGTTCTTC.

There are a few counts of this clone. The V gene is TRBV4-1, the J gene TRBJ1-5, with a possible D match to TRBD1 (5 bases). Germline loops: CDR1 MGHRA, CDR2 YSYEKL. The CDR3 contains 14 residues. Trimming removed 0 bases at V and 2 bases at J, with 5 bases between. The CDR3 bases are TGCGCCAGCAGCCAAGAAGGGGGCAATCAGCCCCAGCATTTT. It is translated as CASSQEGGNQPQHF.

The genes are TRBV4-2 and TRBJ1-2; the D is unclear. The CDR3 loop spans 15 amino acids. V was pared by 5 bases and J by 8 bases, with 21 bases between. The germline V gene has CDR1 LGHNA and CDR2 YNFKEQ. The CDR3, as DNA: TGTGCCAGCAGCGAGGGTTGGGTTCCGATGGGAGGCTACACCTTC. As protein: CASSEGWVPMGGYTF.

The CDR3 nucleotides are TGTGCCTGGAGTGCCACCCGGACTTATAATTCACCCCTCCACTTT. Its translation is CAWSATRTYNSPLHF. The chain employs TRBV30 and TRBJ1-6; no definite D call. The germline V gene encodes CDR1 GTSNPN and CDR2 SVGIG (reference sequence). Trimming stripped 1 base from V and 4 bases from J, with 11 bases between. This CDR3 has 15 residues. The full variable domain, its missing parts supplied by reference TRBV30 and TRBJ1-6, is SQTIHQWPATLVQPVGSPLSLECTVEGTSNPNLYWYRQAAGRGLQLLFYSVGIGQISSEVPQNLSASRPQDRQFILSSKKLLLSDSGFYLCAWSATRTYNSPLHFGNGTRLTVT.

The chain links TRBV9 to TRBJ2-2, with TRBD2 matching over 11 bases. The CDR3 consists of 15 residues. The V gene end was trimmed by 3 bases and the J gene end by 5 bases; junction bases not matched to a gene: 3. In germline, CDR1 is SGDLS, CDR2 YYNGEE. The CDR3: CASSGTSGSTGELFF. The CDR3 DNA follows: TGTGCCAGCAGCGGAACTAGCGGGAGTACCGGGGAGCTGTTTTTT.

This clone appeared once. The V gene is TRBV6-5, the J gene TRBJ2-7; the D gene is possibly TRBD1 (5 bases). Germline loops: CDR1 MNHEY, CDR2 SVGAGI. V lost 6 bases to trimming and J lost 0 bases, with 9 bases between them. This CDR3 has 13 amino acids. This CDR3 is CASRATDSYEQYF. The CDR3 bases are TGTGCCAGCAGGGCGACAGACTCCTACGAGCAGTACTTC.

The count of this clone is one. The J gene is TRBJ1-1, the V gene TRBV20-1; D ambiguous. V gave up 6 bases and J gave up 6 bases, with 2 bases separating them. The CDR3 has 8 residues. Germline CDR1 reads DFQATT; CDR2 reads SNEGSKA (reference sequence). The CDR3 loop reads CSASEAFF. CDR3 DNA sequence: TGCAGTGCCTCTGAAGCTTTCTTT.

The rearrangement uses TRBV6-5 and TRBJ2-5, with 8 bases aligning to TRBD2. The J segment lost 5 bases and the V segment lost 6 bases, leaving 11 bases of the junction unmatched. This CDR3 region has 15 residues. CDR1 MNHEY and CDR2 SVGAGI come from the germline V gene. CDR3: CASSPGRGVGETQYF. The DNA of the CDR3 is TGTGCCAGCAGCCCCGGGAGGGGTGTGGGCGAGACCCAGTACTTC.